This T cell receptor beta chain was observed in a study of regulatory T cells in long-lasting Graves disease (dated by TCRdb to 2020 to 2023). In the study overall: Patients with newly diagnosed Graves' disease had been on antithyroid drugs for under 3 months. Persistent Graves' disease patients were compared with newly diagnosed Graves' disease patients by peripheral blood TCR sequencing and RNA sequencing. The study took place in China and was registered as a clinical trial. A total of roughly 35 samples were covered by TCR sequencing, comprising 13 persistent and 20 newly diagnosed Graves' disease patients.

This clonotype occurred many times. Its antigen has not been determined. Base qualities were left out, and no much larger clone turns up one base away. Trimming removed 0 bases from V and 8 bases from J; the gene matches leave 7 bases unexplained. Per the germline V gene (reference sequence), SGHAT is the CDR1 and FQDESV is the CDR2. The CDR3 sequence holds 16 residues, the cysteine and phenylalanine included. The CDR3 DNA has 48 bases and is translated from base 1. The time point label for this specimen denotes: newly diagnosed GD, antithyroid drugs for less than 3 months. For both TCR sequencing and RNA sequencing, RNA was extracted from PBMCs using TRIzol. Graves' disease was diagnosed according to American Thyroid Association guidelines. Patients were recruited from an endocrinology department in Xi'an, China. Each patient gave around 9.2 milliliters of peripheral blood, collected in an EDTA anticoagulant tube. Ficoll Paque Plus density gradient separation was used to isolate PBMCs, and no further T cell sorting was done. An Agilent 2100 Bioanalyzer and agarose gel were used to check RNA quality, and a NanoDrop 2000 was used to measure RNA concentration.

Receptor libraries were prepared by multiplex PCR. The sample was run on an Illumina HiSeq 4000. TCR beta libraries were built with iRepertoire HTBI primers and Arm-PCR amplification of CDR3 regions. Before sequencing, the PCR products underwent gel purification. In the paper's pipeline: Across samples, around 62 TRBV and 13 to 15 TRBJ segments were identified and used for gene usage analysis of CDR3 amino acid clonotypes. COPE and FqMerger were used to merge the filtered high-quality paired reads into contigs. BLAST was used to align contigs to IMGT TRBV, TRBD and TRBJ reference genes, with CDR3 defined following IMGT. Any clonotype with a frequency above 0.1% was classified as a highly expanded clone. Shannon entropy was used to measure repertoire diversity, and the Gini coefficient was used to measure V-J evenness. Clonotypes shared by more than one individual were considered public. TCRdb reprocessing: public reads trimmed at Q25 with fastp, clones called with MiXCR, in-frame beta chains kept. Each entry is one CDR3 protein sequence, shown with its most common DNA and genes. It is TCRdb's table, rather than the study itself, that gives the V and J calls and clone size. Present in this sample are 350,000 to 500,000 distinct CDR3 sequences, roughly 15% of which were seen just once. About 23% of the sample is in the top ten clones.

Study-wide findings and limitations: More public clonotypes were shared among persistent patients (roughly 2,700) than among newly diagnosed patients (more than 950). Only the TCR beta chain was sequenced and analyzed. Compared with newly diagnosed patients, persistent Graves' disease patients had lower TCR Shannon entropy and fewer highly expanded clones, which suggests clonal expansion. The authors acknowledged the small sample size as a limitation that may reduce accuracy. The study examined only peripheral blood because the primary lesion, thyroid tissue, could not be accessed. Preferential use of TRBV28, TRBJ1-2 and TRBJ2-5 was observed in persistent disease, whereas TRBV20-1 and TRBJ2-1 were favored in newly diagnosed disease.

These sequences were also reported in another study, on T cells in Graves' hyperthyroidism and ophthalmopathy. As that second study puts it: A patient counted as having stable Graves' hyperthyroidism if no progression to ophthalmopathy occurred over 18 months of follow-up. Hyperthyroidism patients were newly diagnosed, had a disease duration of under 2 months, and were aged 18 to 65 years. Exclusion was applied to patients with uncontrolled infections, other autoimmune diseases, pregnancy or lactation. Clinical symptoms, serum thyroxine and TRAb, thyroid ultrasound, and orbital computed tomography formed the basis for the diagnoses. For the first round of RT-PCR on the TCR CDR3, the HTBI primer set was used together with the Qiagen OneStep RT-PCR kit. Most expanded thyroid clonotypes (frequency above 0.001) were also detected in blood, a finding suggesting that blood repertoires may reflect thyroid immune responses. Ophthalmopathy was separated from stable hyperthyroidism by a 13 V-J signature model, with over 85% sensitivity and roughly 81% specificity obtained in cross-validation and 80%/75% obtained in testing. In validation, progression to ophthalmopathy was predicted by the model with approximately 67% sensitivity and nearly 75% specificity, a median of roughly 6 months before onset. To identify TCR V-J signatures that set the groups apart, the researchers used a discovery cohort of more than 95 patients, made up of some 41 with Graves' ophthalmopathy and approximately 57 with stable Graves' hyperthyroidism. Prospective prediction of ophthalmopathy was tested in an independent validation cohort consisting of some 20 hyperthyroidism patients and some 15 patients who later progressed to ophthalmopathy. The roughly 100 discovery patients were randomly split 7:3 into training and test sets. Thyroid tissue and blood T-cell repertoires from about six Graves' hyperthyroidism patients were also compared in the study. After blood sampling, hyperthyroidism patients were treated with methimazole at a starting dose of 30 mg daily, and ophthalmopathy patients were treated with high-dose intravenous methylprednisolone. Libraries were constructed in a second round of multiplex PCR, after which size selection and purification were carried out. Paired-end sequencing of the libraries was performed with 100 bp reads on an Illumina HiSeq2000. Raw data were processed with SOAPnuke, discarding reads with adapters, uncalled bases, mean Phred below 15, or no exact constant-primer or identifier match. High-quality paired reads were merged using COPE v1.2.5, and each unique nucleotide sequence was defined as a clonotype. MiTCR v1.1 was used to align the clonotypes against IMGT TRBV, TRBD and TRBJ reference segments. Only V-J combinations with frequency above 0.0001, covering 99% to 99.2% of repertoires, were analysed. A TCS score was defined as the ratio between F50 (clonal expansion) and ExV (chaos), using BLOSUM62-based TCRdist between CDR3 peptides within each V-J. Welch's t-statistics and random forest reduced approximately 520 V-J features to roughly 13, which were used in a naive Bayes classifier (R e1071). Sample size was not statistically predetermined, and investigators were not blinded to group allocation. According to the paper, TCR Vbeta CDR3 sequencing was carried out on 135 peripheral blood samples, which came from fewer than 50 ophthalmopathy, some 73 hyperthyroidism and 17 progressor patients.

The source of this sequence is a woman between 18 and 29 years old with Graves disease. Donor details come from another sample of the same person, matched by shared clones. The input for sequencing was peripheral blood mononuclear cells (PBMCs), taken at new diagnosis, from a patient treated with antithyroid drugs. The rearrangement joined TRBV11-1 to TRBJ2-1; TRBD1 matches 10 bases in the middle. The DNA sequence follows: TGTGCCAGCAGCTTAGCGGAGACAGGGGGCTTCCATGAGCAGTTCTTC. This translates into CASSLAETGGFHEQFF.